The T cell receptor (beta chain) described here comes from a study of OX40 agonist ivuxolimab in advanced cancers. About the study: At approximately 80% male, the cohort had a mean age of 60 years, ranging from roughly 20 to 80. Partial responses occurred in Three dose-escalation patients, one with hepatocellular carcinoma and two with cutaneous melanoma. Study-wide findings and caveats: The investigators did not determine what antigen specificity the expanded peripheral T cells had.

TCRdb's table, derived via immunoSEQ multiplex PCR, lists solely in-frame clones and lacks some. The sample yields about 83,000 clones, about four fifths seen once. Details on this clone: Its antigen is undetermined.

CDR3 length: 14 amino acids. Germline CDR1 is KGHSH and CDR2 is LQKENI. V dropped 3 bases and J dropped 3 bases, with 11 bases sitting between them. Enrollment shut out patients with autoimmune disease history or systemic immunosuppression. Material: CD4+ or CD8+ T cells sorted from blood, obtained in a trial of the OX40 agonist ivuxolimab. The clonotype was recovered from an adult with an advanced solid tumor such as melanoma, head and neck, liver or kidney cancer. The chain uses TRBV18 and TRBJ1-2, with D possibly matching TRBD1 (5 bases). The CDR3 spells CASSPGLGDYGYTF. The CDR3 DNA reads as TGTGCCAGCTCACCGGGACTTGGGGACTATGGCTACACCTTC. Based on the CDR3 plus reference TRBV18 and TRBJ1-2, the full variable domain is NAGVMQNPRHLVRRRGQEARLRCSPMKGHSHVYWYRQLPEEGLKFMVYLQKENIIDESGMPKERFSAEFPKEGPSILRIQQVVRGDSAAYFCASSPGLGDYGYTFGSGTRLTVV.